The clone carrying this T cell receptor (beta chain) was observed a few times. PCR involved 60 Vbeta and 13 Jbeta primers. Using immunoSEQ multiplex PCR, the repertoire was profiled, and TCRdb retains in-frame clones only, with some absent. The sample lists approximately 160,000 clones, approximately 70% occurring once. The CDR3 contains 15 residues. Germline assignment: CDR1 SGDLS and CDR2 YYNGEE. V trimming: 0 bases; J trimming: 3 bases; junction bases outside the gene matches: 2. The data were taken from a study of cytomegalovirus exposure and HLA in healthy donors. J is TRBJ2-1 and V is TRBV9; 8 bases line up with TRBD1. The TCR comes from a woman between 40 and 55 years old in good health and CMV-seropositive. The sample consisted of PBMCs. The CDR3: CASSVAGGDYNEQFF. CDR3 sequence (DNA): TGTGCCAGCAGCGTAGCAGGGGGCGACTACAATGAGCAGTTCTTC.